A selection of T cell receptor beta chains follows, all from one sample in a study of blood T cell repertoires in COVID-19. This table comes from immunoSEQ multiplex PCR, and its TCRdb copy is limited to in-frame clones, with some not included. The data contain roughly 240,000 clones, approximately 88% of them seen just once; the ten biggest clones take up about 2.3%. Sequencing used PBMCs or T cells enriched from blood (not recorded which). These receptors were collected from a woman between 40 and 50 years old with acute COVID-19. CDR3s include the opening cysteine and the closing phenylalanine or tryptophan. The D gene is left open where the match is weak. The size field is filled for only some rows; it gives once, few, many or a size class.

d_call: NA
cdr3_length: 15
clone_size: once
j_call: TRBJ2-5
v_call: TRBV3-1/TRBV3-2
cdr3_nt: TGTGCCAGCAGCCAAGGGAATTTTCCAGGGGAGACCCAGTACTTC
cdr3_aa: CASSQGNFPGETQYF

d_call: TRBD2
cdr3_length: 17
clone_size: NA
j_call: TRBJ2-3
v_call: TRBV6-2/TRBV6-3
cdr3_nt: TGTGCCAGCAGTTACTCGACGCGGCTAGCGGGGGCAGATACGCAGTATTTT
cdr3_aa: CASSYSTRLAGADTQYF

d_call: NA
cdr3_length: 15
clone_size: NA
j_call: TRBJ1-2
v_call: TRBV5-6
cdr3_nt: TGTGCCAGCAGCTTGCCAACCCGGGGGGAATATGGCTACACCTTC
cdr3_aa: CASSLPTRGEYGYTF

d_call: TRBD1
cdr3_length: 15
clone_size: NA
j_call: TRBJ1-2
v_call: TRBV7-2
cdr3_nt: TGTGCCAGCAGCACACGGGACAGGGACAACTATGGCTACACCTTC
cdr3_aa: CASSTRDRDNYGYTF

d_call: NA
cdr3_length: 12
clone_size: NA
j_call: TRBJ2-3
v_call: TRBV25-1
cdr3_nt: TGTGCCAGCAGTAAAATTATGGATACGCAGTATTTT
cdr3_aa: CASSKIMDTQYF

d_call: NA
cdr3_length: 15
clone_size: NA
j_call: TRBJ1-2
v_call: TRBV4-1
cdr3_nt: TGCGCCAGCAGTCGTATCCGGACCGGAGCGGTTGGCTACACCTTC
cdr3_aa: CASSRIRTGAVGYTF

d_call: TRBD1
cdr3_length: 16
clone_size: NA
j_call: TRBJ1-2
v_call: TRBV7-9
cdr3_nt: TGTGCCAGCAGCCGGGGACAGGGGCTCCAACCATATGGCTACACCTTC
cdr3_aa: CASSRGQGLQPYGYTF

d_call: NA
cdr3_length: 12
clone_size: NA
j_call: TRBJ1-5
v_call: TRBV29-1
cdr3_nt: TGCAGCGTTGGTGGCAGAAATCAGCCCCAGCATTTT
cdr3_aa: CSVGGRNQPQHF

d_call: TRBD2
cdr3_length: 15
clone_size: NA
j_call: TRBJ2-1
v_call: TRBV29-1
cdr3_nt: TGCAGCTTCCCCCGCCCCGGACTAGCGGTCAATGAGCAGTTCTTC
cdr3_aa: CSFPRPGLAVNEQFF

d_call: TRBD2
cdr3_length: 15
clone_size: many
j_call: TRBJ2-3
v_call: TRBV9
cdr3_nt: TGTGCCAGCAGTGACTATAGCGGGGGCCGTGATACGCAGTATTTT
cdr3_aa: CASSDYSGGRDTQYF

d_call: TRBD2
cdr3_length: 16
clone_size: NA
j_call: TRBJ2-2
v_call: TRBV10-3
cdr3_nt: TGTGCCATCAGGCCGACTAGCGGGGGGAACACCGGGGAGCTGTTTTTT
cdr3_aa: CAIRPTSGGNTGELFF

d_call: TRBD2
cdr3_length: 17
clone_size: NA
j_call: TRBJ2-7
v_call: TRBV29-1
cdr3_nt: TGCAGCGTTGAAGACTTCACTAGCGGGGGGCCCTCCTACGAGCAGTACTTC
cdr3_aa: CSVEDFTSGGPSYEQYF

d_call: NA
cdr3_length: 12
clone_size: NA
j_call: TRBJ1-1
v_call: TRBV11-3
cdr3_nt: TGTGCCAGCAGCTTTACAAACACTGAAGCTTTCTTT
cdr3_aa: CASSFTNTEAFF

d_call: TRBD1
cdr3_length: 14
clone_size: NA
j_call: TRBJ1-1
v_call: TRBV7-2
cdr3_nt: TGTGCCAGCAGCTTCGGCGGGACAGGCGCTGAAGCTTTCTTT
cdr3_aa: CASSFGGTGAEAFF

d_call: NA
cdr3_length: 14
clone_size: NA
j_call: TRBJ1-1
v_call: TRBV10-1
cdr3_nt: TGCGCCAGCAGTGAGCAGGGTGCAAACACTGAAGCTTTCTTT
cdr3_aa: CASSEQGANTEAFF

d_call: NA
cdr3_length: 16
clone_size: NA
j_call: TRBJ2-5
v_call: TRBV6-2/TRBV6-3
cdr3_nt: TGTGCCAGCAGCGCTCCAGGGGAAGGGGAACAAGAGACCCAGTACTTC
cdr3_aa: CASSAPGEGEQETQYF

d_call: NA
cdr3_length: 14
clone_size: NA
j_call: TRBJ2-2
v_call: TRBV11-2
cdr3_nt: TGTGCCAGCAGCTTAGGATCACATGGCGGGGAGCTGTTTTTT
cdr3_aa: CASSLGSHGGELFF

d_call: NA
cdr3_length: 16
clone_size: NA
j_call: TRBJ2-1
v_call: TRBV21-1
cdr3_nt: TGTGCCAGCAGCTTAAGGGGGCTAGCGGGGCACAATGAGCAGTTCTTC
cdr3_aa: CASSLRGLAGHNEQFF

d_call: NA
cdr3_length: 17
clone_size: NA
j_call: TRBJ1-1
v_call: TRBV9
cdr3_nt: TGTGCCAGCAGCGTAGGAACTAGGGAGGGCCTGGCCACTGAAGCTTTCTTT
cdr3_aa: CASSVGTREGLATEAFF

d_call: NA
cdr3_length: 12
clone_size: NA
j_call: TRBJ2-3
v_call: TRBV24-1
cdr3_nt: TGTGCCACCAGTGGGGGCGGCGATACGCAGTATTTT
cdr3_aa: CATSGGGDTQYF

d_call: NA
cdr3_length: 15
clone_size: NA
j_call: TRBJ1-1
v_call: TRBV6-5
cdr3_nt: TGTGCCAGCAGTTCCACCGAGTCGCCGGGCACTGAAGCTTTCTTT
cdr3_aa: CASSSTESPGTEAFF

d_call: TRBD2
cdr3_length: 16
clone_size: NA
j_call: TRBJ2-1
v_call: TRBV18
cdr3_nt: TGTGCCAGCTCCTCGCACCCAGCGGGGGGCCGTAATGAGCAGTTCTTC
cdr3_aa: CASSSHPAGGRNEQFF

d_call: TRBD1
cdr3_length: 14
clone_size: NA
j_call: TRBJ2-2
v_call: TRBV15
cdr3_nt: TGTGCCACTTCTTGGACAGGGTGGACCGGGGAGCTGTTTTTT
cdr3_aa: CATSWTGWTGELFF

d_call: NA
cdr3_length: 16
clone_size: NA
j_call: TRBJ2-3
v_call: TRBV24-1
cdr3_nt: TGTGCCACCAGTGACTACACAGGGGGGGGCACAGATACGCAGTATTTT
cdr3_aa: CATSDYTGGGTDTQYF

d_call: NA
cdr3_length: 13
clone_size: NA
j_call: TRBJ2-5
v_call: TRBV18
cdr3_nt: TGTGCCAGCTCACCAAAACGGGAAGAGACCCAGTACTTC
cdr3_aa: CASSPKREETQYF

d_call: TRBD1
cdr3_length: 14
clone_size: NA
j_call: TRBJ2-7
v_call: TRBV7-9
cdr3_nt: TGTGCCAGCAGCGAACCCGGACAGGGCTACGAGCAGTACTTC
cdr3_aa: CASSEPGQGYEQYF

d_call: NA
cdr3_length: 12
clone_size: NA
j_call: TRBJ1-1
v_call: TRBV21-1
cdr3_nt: TGTGCCAGCAGTTGCAGGGGAAAGGAAGCTTTCTTT
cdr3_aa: CASSCRGKEAFF

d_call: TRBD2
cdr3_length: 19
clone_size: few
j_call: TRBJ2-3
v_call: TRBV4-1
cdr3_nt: TGCGCCAGCAGACCTTACGGACTAGCGGGGGTTCAGATCGCCGATACGCAGTATTTT
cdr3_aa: CASRPYGLAGVQIADTQYF

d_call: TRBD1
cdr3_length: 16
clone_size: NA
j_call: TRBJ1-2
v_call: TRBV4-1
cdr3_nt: TGCGCCAGCAGCCAAGAGGGTGGGACAGGGGTAGATGGCTACACCTTC
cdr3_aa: CASSQEGGTGVDGYTF

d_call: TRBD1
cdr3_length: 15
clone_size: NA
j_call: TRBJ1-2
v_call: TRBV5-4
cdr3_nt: TGTGCCAGCAGCTCCGGACAGGGACTCTTCAATGGCTACACCTTC
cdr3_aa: CASSSGQGLFNGYTF

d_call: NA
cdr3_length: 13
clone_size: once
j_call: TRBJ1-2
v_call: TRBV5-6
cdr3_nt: TGTGCCAGCAGCTCAGGGATTAACTATGGCTACACCTTC
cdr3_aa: CASSSGINYGYTF

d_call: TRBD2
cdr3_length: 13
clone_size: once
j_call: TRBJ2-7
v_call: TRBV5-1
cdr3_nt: TGCGCCAGCGGCCGAATTGGGACTACCGAGCAGTACTTC
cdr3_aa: CASGRIGTTEQYF

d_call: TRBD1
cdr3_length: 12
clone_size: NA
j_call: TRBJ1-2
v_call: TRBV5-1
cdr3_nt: TGCGCCAGCCGTGACAGGGCTCCTGGCTACACCTTC
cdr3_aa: CASRDRAPGYTF

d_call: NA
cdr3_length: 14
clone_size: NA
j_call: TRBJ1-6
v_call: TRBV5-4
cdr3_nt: TGTGCCAGCAGCTTGGCCGGCTATAATTCACCCCTCCACTTT
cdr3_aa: CASSLAGYNSPLHF

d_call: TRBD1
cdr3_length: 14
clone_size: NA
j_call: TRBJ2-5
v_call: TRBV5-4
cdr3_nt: TGTGCCAGCAGCTTGCCCGGACAGGAAGAGACCCAGTACTTC
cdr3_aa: CASSLPGQEETQYF

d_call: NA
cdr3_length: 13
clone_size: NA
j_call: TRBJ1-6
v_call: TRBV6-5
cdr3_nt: TGTGCCAGCAGTCTGCAGTTGGGAGAACCCCTCCACTTT
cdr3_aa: CASSLQLGEPLHF

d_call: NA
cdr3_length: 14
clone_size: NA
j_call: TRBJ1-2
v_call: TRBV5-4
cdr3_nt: TGTGCCAGCAGCGCCGACAGACTTAACTATGGCTACACCTTC
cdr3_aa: CASSADRLNYGYTF

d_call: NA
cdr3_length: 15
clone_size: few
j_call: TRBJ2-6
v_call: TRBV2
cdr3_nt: TGTGCCAGTAAAACGTGGAGCTCTGGGGCCAACGTCCTGACTTTC
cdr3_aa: CASKTWSSGANVLTF

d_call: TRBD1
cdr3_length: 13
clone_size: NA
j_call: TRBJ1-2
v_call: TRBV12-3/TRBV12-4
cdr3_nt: TGTGCCAGCAGTTTGGGGACAGGGGGTGGCTACACCTTC
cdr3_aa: CASSLGTGGGYTF

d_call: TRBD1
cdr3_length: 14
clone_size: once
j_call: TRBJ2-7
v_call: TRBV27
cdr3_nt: TGTGCCAGCAGTTTTGGACAGGGCTCCTACGAGCAGTACTTC
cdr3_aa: CASSFGQGSYEQYF

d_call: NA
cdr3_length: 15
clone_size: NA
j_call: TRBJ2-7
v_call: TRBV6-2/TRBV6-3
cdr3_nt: TGTGCCAGCAGCCGCTCCCACCAGGGGGGCTACGAGCAGTACTTC
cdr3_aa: CASSRSHQGGYEQYF

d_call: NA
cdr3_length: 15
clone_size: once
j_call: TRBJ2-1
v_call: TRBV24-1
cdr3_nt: TGTGCCACCAGTGACGTGAATCGGGGGTACAATGAGCAGTTCTTC
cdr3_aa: CATSDVNRGYNEQFF